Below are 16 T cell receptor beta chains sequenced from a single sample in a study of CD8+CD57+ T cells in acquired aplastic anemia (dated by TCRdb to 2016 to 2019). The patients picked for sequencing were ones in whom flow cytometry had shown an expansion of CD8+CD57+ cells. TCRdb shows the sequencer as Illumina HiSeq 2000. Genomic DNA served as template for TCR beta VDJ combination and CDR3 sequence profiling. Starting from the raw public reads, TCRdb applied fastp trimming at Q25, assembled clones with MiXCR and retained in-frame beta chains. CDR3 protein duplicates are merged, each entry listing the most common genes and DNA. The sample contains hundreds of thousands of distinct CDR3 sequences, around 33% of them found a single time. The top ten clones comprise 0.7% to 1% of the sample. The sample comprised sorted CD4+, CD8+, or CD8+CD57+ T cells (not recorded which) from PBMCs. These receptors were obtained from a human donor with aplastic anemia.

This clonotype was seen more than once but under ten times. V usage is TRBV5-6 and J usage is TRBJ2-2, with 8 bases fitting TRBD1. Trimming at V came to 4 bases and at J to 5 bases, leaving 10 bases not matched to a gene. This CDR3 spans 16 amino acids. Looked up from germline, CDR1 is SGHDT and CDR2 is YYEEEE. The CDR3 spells CASSLTGTGRTGELFF. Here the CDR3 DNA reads TGTGCCAGCAGCCTAACCGGGACAGGACGGACCGGGGAGCTGTTTTTT.

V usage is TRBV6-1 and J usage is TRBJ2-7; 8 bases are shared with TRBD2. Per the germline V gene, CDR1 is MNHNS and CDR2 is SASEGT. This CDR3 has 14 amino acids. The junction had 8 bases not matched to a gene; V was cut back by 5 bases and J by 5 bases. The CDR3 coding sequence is TGTGCCAGCAGTCCACGGGCGGGGGGTGACGAGCAGTACTTC. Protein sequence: CASSPRAGGDEQYF.

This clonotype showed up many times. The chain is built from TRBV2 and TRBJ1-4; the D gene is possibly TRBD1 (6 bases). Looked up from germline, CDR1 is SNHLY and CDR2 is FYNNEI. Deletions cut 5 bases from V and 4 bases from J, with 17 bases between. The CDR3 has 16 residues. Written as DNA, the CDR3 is TGTGCCAGCAGTCCGAGCCGTGGCAGGGGTAATGAAAAACTGTTTTTT. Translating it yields CASSPSRGRGNEKLFF.

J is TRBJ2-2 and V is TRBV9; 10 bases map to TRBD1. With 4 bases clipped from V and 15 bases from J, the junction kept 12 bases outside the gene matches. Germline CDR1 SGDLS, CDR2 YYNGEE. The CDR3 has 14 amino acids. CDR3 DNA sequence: TGTGCCAGCAGCACTGACGAGGGACAGGGGATAATGTTTTTT. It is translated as CASSTDEGQGIMFF.

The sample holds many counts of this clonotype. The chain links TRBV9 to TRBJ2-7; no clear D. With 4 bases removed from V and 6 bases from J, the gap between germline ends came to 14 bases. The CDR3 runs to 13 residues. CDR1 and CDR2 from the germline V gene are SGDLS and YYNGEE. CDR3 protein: CASSPSDAREQYF. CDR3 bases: TGTGCCAGCAGCCCCAGTGACGCCCGCGAGCAGTACTTC. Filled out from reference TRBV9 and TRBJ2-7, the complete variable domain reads DSGVTQTPKHLITATGQRVTLRCSPRSGDLSVYWYQQSLDQGLQFLIQYYNGEERAKGNILERFSAQQFPDLHSELNLSSLELGDSALYFCASSPSDAREQYFGPGTRLTVT.

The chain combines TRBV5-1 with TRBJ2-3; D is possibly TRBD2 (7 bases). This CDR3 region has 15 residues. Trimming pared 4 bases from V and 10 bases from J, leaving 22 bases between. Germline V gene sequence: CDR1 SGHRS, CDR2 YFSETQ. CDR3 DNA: TGCGCCAGCAGCCCAGGGGACTATGACGCCGGATCGCAGTATTTT. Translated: CASSPGDYDAGSQYF.

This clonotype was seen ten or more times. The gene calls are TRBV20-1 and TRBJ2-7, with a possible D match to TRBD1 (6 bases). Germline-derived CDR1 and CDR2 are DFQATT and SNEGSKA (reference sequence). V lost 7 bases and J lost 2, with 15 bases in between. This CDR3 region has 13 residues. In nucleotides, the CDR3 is TGCAGTGGGGCCGGGACATCAACCTACGAGCAGTACTTC. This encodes CSGAGTSTYEQYF.

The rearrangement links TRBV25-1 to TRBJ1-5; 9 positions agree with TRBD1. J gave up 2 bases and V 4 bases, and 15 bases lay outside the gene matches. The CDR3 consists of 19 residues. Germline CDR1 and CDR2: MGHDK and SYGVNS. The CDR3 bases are TGTGCCAGCAGTGCGTACCCAGGACAGGGGCTCGGGCGCAATCAGCCCCAGCATTTT. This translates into CASSAYPGQGLGRNQPQHF.

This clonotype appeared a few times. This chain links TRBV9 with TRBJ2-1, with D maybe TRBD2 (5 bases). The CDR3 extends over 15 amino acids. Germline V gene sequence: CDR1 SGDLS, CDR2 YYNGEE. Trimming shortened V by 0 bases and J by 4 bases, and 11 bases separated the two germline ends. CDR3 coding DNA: TGTGCCAGCAGCGTAGACAGCGGAGGATACAATGAGCAGTTCTTC. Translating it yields CASSVDSGGYNEQFF.

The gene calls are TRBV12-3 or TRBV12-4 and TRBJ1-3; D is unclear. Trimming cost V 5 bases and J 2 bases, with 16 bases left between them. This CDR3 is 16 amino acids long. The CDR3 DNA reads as TGTGCCAGCAGTCACCAGACACCGACCCCTGGAAACACCATATATTTT. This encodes CASSHQTPTPGNTIYF.

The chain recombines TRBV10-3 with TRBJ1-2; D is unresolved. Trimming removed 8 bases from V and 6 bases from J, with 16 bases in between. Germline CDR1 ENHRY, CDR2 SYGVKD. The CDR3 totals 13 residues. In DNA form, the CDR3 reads TGTGCCATCCTCGATCAGGTTGCCCATGGCTACACCTTC. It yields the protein CAILDQVAHGYTF.

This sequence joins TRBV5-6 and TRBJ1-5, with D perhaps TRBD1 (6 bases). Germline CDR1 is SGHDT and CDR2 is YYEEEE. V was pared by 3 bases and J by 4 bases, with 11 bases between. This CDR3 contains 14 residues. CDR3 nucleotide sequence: TGTGCCAGCAGCTACCAACAGGGTAATCAGCCCCAGCATTTT. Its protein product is CASSYQQGNQPQHF. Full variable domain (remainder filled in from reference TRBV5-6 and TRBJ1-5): DAGVTQSPTHLIKTRGQQVTLRCSPKSGHDTVSWYQQALGQGPQFIFQYYEEEERQRGNFPDRFSGHQFPNYSSELNVNALLLGDSALYLCASSYQQGNQPQHFGDGTRLSIL.

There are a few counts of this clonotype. Here the CDR3 reads CAWSVQAGAFF. As DNA, the CDR3 is TGTGCCTGGAGTGTACAGGCTGGAGCTTTCTTT. The chain is built from TRBV30 and TRBJ1-1, with D tentatively TRBD1 (5 bases). The V gene lost 0 bases and the J gene lost 10 bases, with 9 bases spanning the gap. The germline CDR1 and CDR2 sequences are GTSNPN and SVGIG (reference sequence). This CDR3 spans 11 amino acids.

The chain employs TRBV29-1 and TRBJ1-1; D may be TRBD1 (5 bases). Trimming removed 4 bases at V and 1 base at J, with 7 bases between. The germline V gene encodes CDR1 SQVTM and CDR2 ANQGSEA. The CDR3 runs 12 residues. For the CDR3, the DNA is TGCAGCGTTGCGGGACCGAACACTGAAGCTTTCTTT. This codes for CSVAGPNTEAFF.

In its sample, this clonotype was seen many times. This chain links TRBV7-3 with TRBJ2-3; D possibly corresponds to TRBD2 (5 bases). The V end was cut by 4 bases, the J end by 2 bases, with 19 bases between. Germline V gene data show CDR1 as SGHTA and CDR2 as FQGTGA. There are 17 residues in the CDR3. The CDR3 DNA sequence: TGTGCCAGCAGCTCCCCAACTAGTCCGGGGAACACAGATACGCAGTATTTT. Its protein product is CASSSPTSPGNTDTQYF.

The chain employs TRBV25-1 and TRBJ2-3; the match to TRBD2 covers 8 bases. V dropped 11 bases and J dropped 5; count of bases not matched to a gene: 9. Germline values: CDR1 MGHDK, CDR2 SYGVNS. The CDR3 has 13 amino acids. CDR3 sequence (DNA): TGTGCCTGGGGACTAGAGCGTGGAGATACGCAGTATTTT. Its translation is CAWGLERGDTQYF.